This passage covers 23 T cell receptor beta chains from one sample sequenced in a study of chemoradiotherapy in HPV16-positive cancers. Only in-frame clones appear in the TCRdb table, and some are missing; sequencing was by immunoSEQ multiplex PCR. In the table there are 15,000 to 20,000 clones, roughly two thirds of which are singletons. Sequences were derived from tumor tissue, sampled from a patient who underwent chemoradiotherapy. The receptors shown here come from a human donor with HPV-associated anogenital cancer.

J is TRBJ1-5 and V is TRBV6-5; a weak D match, TRBD1 (5 bases). CDR1 is MNHEY, CDR2 SVGAGI, per germline. V dropped 6 bases and J dropped 2 bases, with 14 bases sitting between them. This CDR3 contains 15 residues. The CDR3 spells CASRRGTAGNQPQHF. CDR3 DNA sequence: TGTGCCAGCAGACGTGGGACCGCAGGCAATCAGCCCCAGCATTTT.

This sequence joins TRBV5-4 and TRBJ2-2; D is ambiguous. The V and J ends lost 4 bases and 8 bases respectively, with 12 bases between them. This CDR3 comprises 13 residues. Germline V lookup: CDR1 SGHNT, CDR2 YYREEE (reference sequence). CDR3 nucleotide sequence: TGTGCCAGCAGCCCGAATTGGGGAGGGGAGCTGTTTTTT. Protein: CASSPNWGGELFF.

The rearrangement joins TRBV13 to TRBJ1-3; D is undetermined. The CDR3 extends over 14 amino acids. V shed 4 bases and J shed 0 bases, with 7 bases lying between them. Germline CDR1 and CDR2: PRHDT and FYEKMQ (reference sequence). CDR3 sequence: CASSSPISGNTIYF. The CDR3 DNA follows: TGTGCCAGCAGCTCGCCCATCTCTGGAAACACCATATATTTT.

This clone was counted a single time. The rearrangement links TRBV2 to TRBJ1-3; maybe TRBD1 (6 bases). V was shortened by 2 bases and J by 3 bases, with 17 bases between the two germline ends. Looked up from germline, CDR1 is SNHLY and CDR2 is FYNNEI. This CDR3 contains 17 residues. CDR3 sequence: CASSESTHRVGGNTIYF. The CDR3 DNA reads as TGTGCCAGCAGTGAATCGACCCACAGGGTCGGTGGAAACACCATATATTTT.

V and J are TRBV5-1 and TRBJ2-1, with 12 bases matching TRBD2. The germline CDR1 and CDR2 sequences are SGHRS and YFSETQ. CDR3 length equals 15 residues. Trimming took 5 bases from V and 5 from J; bases not matched to a gene: 5. The CDR3 coding sequence is TGCGCCAGCAGTAGACTAGCGGGAGACAACAATGAGCAGTTCTTC. Translation gives CASSRLAGDNNEQFF.

The gene calls are TRBV7-2 and TRBJ2-5, with D unclear. TRBJ2-7 matches the DNA end more closely, so the J call is doubtful. This CDR3 is 13 amino acids long. Germline CDR1 reads SGHTA; CDR2 reads FQGNSA. The CDR3 coding sequence is TGTGCCAGCAGCTTATCGATGTACTACGAGCAGTACTTC. Encoded protein: CASSLSMYYEQYF.

Turning to this clone: This sample includes further DNA sequences coding for the same CDR3. The chain has TRBV28 and TRBJ1-1, with D uncertain. V lost 6 bases and J 1 base, leaving 12 bases between the germline ends. CDR1 is MDHEN, CDR2 SYDVKM, per germline. The length of the CDR3 is 14 residues. CDR3 sequence reads: CASSFGPKNTEAFF. As DNA, the CDR3 is TGTGCCAGCAGCTTCGGGCCCAAGAACACTGAAGCTTTCTTT.

The rearrangement links TRBV30 to TRBJ2-3; 8 nucleotides match TRBD1. The germline V gene has CDR1 GTSNPN and CDR2 SVGIG (reference sequence). Germline trimming cut 0 bases from V and 1 base from J; bases unmatched to any gene: 6. CDR3 length: 16 amino acids. This CDR3 reads CAWSVLSGGGTDTQYF. CDR3 coding DNA: TGTGCCTGGAGTGTACTATCAGGGGGCGGCACAGATACGCAGTATTTT.

This clone occurred a few times. This chain links TRBV27 with TRBJ2-1; D unclear. Germline V lookup: CDR1 MNHEY, CDR2 SMNVEV (reference sequence). V lost 4 bases, J lost 7 bases, and 11 bases lay in between. CDR3 length: 13 amino acids. CDR3 in amino acids: CASSSGSVNEQFF. CDR3 coding DNA: TGTGCCAGCAGTTCTGGTTCGGTAAATGAGCAGTTCTTC.

The chain has TRBV28 and TRBJ1-2, with D perhaps TRBD1 (5 bases). The germline V gene has CDR1 MDHEN and CDR2 SYDVKM. V lost 2 bases to trimming and J lost 0 bases, with 16 bases between them. This CDR3 has 17 amino acids. This chain's CDR3 is CASSLPHLKGANYGYTF. The CDR3 region has the DNA TGTGCCAGCAGTTTACCACACCTAAAAGGGGCTAACTATGGCTACACCTTC.

The rearrangement joins TRBV15 to TRBJ1-3; 8 bases agree with TRBD1. Germline CDR1 and CDR2: LNHNV and YYDKDF (reference sequence). Germline trimming cut 3 bases from V and 6 bases from J; bases unmatched to any gene: 4. The CDR3 extends over 14 amino acids. CDR3 in amino acids: CATSSDRGTNTIYF. Here the CDR3 DNA reads TGTGCCACCAGCAGTGACAGGGGTACAAACACCATATATTTT. The full variable domain, completed using reference TRBV15 and TRBJ1-3, is DAMVIQNPRYQVTQFGKPVTLSCSQTLNHNVMYWYQQKSSQAPKLLFHYYDKDFNNEADTPDNFQSRRPNTSFCFLDIRSPGLGDTAMYLCATSSDRGTNTIYFGEGSWLTVV.

The V gene is TRBV5-1, the J gene TRBJ2-3; maybe TRBD1 (6 bases). This CDR3 has 15 amino acids. Between the trimmed V and J ends, which lost 4 bases and 2 bases, there was a span of 14 bases. Germline CDR1 SGHRS, CDR2 YFSETQ. The CDR3 coding sequence is TGCGCCAGCAGCGCGCAGGGGATCCCCACAGATACGCAGTATTTT. As protein: CASSAQGIPTDTQYF.

This clone was recorded a few times. The V gene is TRBV7-9, the J gene TRBJ1-1; tentative D call: TRBD1 (5 bases). Germline assignment: CDR1 SEHNR and CDR2 FQNEAQ (reference sequence). The CDR3 is made up of 14 amino acids. V was shortened by 5 bases and J by 0 bases, with 10 bases between the two germline ends. The CDR3 protein is CASSPGTVNTEAFF. DNA for the CDR3: TGTGCCAGCAGCCCTGGGACGGTGAACACTGAAGCTTTCTTT.

This clone has only a few counts. The CDR3 region has the DNA TGTGCCAGCAGTCAACAGGGCTCGGGGAATGAAAAACTGTTTTTT. Its protein is CASSQQGSGNEKLFF. The chain links TRBV28 to TRBJ1-4; possible D gene TRBD1, 6 bases. The length of the CDR3 is 15 residues. Trimming took off 5 bases at V and 5 bases at J, with 15 bases between the two ends. The germline gives CDR1 MDHEN, CDR2 SYDVKM.

This chain uses TRBV21-1 with TRBJ2-3; the D call TRBD2 from the table was never checked on the DNA. TRBV21-1 is tagged as a pseudogene. CDR3 length equals 15 residues. The CDR3 DNA reads as TGTGCCAGCAGCGCTCTTCCCCCGGGGATTCATACGCAGTATTTT. This codes for CASSALPPGIHTQYF.

J is TRBJ2-2 and V is TRBV11-2; TRBD2 agrees at 11 bases. Germline loops: CDR1 SGHAT, CDR2 FQNNGV. The V and J ends lost 5 bases and 5 bases, in that order; junction bases with no gene match: 7. The CDR3 sequence is 16 residues long. The chain's CDR3 is CASSRTSGRWTGELFF. In nucleotides, the CDR3 is TGTGCCAGCAGCCGAACTAGCGGGAGATGGACCGGGGAGCTGTTTTTT.

In this sample, this clone turned up a few times. CDR3 amino acids: CASSSDRPGEEQYF. The DNA for the CDR3 is TGTGCCAGCAGCTCAGACAGGCCCGGGGAGGAGCAGTACTTC. The J gene is TRBJ2-7, the V gene TRBV13; possibly TRBD1 for D (6 bases). The CDR3 loop spans 14 amino acids. With 4 bases removed from V and 7 bases from J, the gap between germline ends came to 17 bases. In germline, CDR1 is PRHDT, CDR2 FYEKMQ (reference sequence).

This clone was detected only a few times. This chain uses TRBV5-1 with TRBJ1-4, with D hard to call. Germline values: CDR1 SGHRS, CDR2 YFSETQ. The CDR3 covers 14 residues. V dropped 0 bases and J dropped 4 bases, with 7 bases sitting between them. The CDR3 spells CASSLGRNNEKLFF. CDR3 coding DNA: TGCGCCAGCAGCTTGGGGCGGAATAATGAAAAACTGTTTTTT.

The chain combines TRBV7-3 with TRBJ2-1; D unclear. The V end lost 3 bases, the J end lost 0 bases, and 9 bases lay between the germline ends. The CDR3 totals 15 residues. Germline loops: CDR1 SGHTA, CDR2 FQGTGA. CDR3 sequence (DNA): TGTGCCAGCAGCTTCAGGCAGAGCTCCTACAATGAGCAGTTCTTC. This codes for CASSFRQSSYNEQFF.

V usage is TRBV14 and J usage is TRBJ2-1; no definite D call. CDR3 length: 14 amino acids. Deletions cut 1 base from V and 0 bases from J, with 4 bases between. The germline CDR1 and CDR2 sequences are SGHDN and FVKESK. The CDR3 DNA reads TGTGCCAGCAGCCAAGCTAACTCCTACAATGAGCAGTTCTTC. Residues: CASSQANSYNEQFF.

The gene calls are TRBV7-3 and TRBJ1-1, with D tentatively TRBD1 (6 bases). The CDR3 runs 14 residues. CDR1 is SGHTA and CDR2 is FQGTGA in the germline V gene. Trimming took off 5 bases at V and 1 base at J, with 11 bases between the two ends. CDR3 in DNA: TGTGCCAGCAGCCCGGGACACCAGAACACTGAAGCTTTCTTT. This encodes CASSPGHQNTEAFF. Full variable domain (missing parts from reference TRBV7-3 and TRBJ1-1): GAGVSQTPSNKVTEKGKYVELRCDPISGHTALYWYRQSLGQGPEFLIYFQGTGAADDSGLPNDRFFAVRPEGSVSTLKIQRTERGDSAVYLCASSPGHQNTEAFFGQGTRLTVV.

This rearrangement joins TRBV5-1 to TRBJ1-1, with a tentative D call TRBD1 (5 bases). The CDR3 sequence is 15 residues long. The V gene lost 4 bases and the J gene lost 4 bases, with 17 bases spanning the gap. Germline V CDR1 and CDR2: SGHRS, YFSETQ. The CDR3 bases are TGCGCCAGCAGCCCGGGGACTGCCTTGGGCACTGAAGCTTTCTTT. This codes for CASSPGTALGTEAFF.

This clone was recorded a few times. As DNA, the CDR3 is TGTGCCAGCGGGGACAGTACCACCGGGGAGCTGTTTTTT. Amino acid sequence: CASGDSTTGELFF. The chain links TRBV6-6 to TRBJ2-2, with 7 bases lining up with TRBD1. Unmatched junction bases numbered 4, after V lost 8 bases and J lost 4 bases. This CDR3 spans 13 amino acids. Germline V gives CDR1 MNHNY, CDR2 SVGAGI (reference sequence).